This T cell receptor beta chain was retrieved from a study of blood T cell repertoires in COVID-19. Study overall: Acute and convalescent COVID-19 samples came from the United States, Italy and Spain. PBMCs, B-cell-depleted T cells, or T cells provided the cDNA or gDNA that made up the material.

Methods used by the authors: Amplifying reference gene primers gave estimates of nucleated cell counts. TCRdb keeps only in-frame clones here, not all; method: immunoSEQ multiplex PCR. V, J and clone size are taken as reported in that table, and D and trimming were inferred from the DNA itself. This table has about 140,000 clones, over 60% appearing once. The V end was cut by 5 bases, the J end by 4 bases, with 11 bases between. Per germline, CDR1 SNHLY and CDR2 FYNNEI. The CDR3 is 13 residues long. This clone has a handful of counts. This chain connects TRBV2 to TRBJ1-1; the D is unclear. The sample taken for sequencing was peripheral blood. This TCR was recovered from a woman aged 80 or over with active or convalescent COVID-19. Written as DNA, the CDR3 is TGTGCCAGCAGTTTCGCCGCGGGCACTGAAGCTTTCTTT. Encoded protein: CASSFAAGTEAFF.